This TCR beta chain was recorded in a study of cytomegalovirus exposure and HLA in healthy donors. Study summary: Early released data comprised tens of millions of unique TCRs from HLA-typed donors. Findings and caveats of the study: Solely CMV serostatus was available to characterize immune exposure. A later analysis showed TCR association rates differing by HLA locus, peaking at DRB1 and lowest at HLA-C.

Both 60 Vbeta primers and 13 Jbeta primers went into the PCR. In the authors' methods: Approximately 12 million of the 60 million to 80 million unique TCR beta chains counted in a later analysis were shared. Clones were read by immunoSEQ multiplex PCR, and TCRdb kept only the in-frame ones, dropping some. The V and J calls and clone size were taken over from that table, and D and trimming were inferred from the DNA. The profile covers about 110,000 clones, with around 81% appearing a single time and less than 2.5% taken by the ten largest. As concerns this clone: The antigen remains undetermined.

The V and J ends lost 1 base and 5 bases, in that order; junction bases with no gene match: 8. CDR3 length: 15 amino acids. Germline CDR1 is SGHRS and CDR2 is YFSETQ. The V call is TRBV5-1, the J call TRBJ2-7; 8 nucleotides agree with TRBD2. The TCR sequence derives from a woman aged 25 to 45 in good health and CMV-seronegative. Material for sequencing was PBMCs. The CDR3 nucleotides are TGCGCCAGCAGCTTGCCGAGCGGGAGTCTTGACGAGCAGTACTTC. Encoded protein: CASSLPSGSLDEQYF.